Listed here are 28 T cell receptor beta chains from one sample, sequenced in a study of Tregs in tolerant kidney transplant recipients. Assay: immunoSEQ multiplex PCR; the TCRdb copy retains only in-frame clones and omits some. The data hold about 77,000 clones, with roughly 98% observed a single time. The sequencing here drew on CD4+ T cells from blood, taken before the transplant. The source is a human donor who received a combined kidney and bone marrow transplant.

The chain joins TRBV10-3 to TRBJ2-2; tentative D call: TRBD2 (5 bases). CDR3 length equals 15 residues. The V and J ends lost 0 bases and 3 bases respectively, with 8 bases between them. The germline V gene encodes CDR1 ENHRY and CDR2 SYGVKD. CDR3 nucleotide sequence: TGTGCCATCAGTGAGTCGATCGGGGACACCGGGGAGCTGTTTTTT. Protein: CAISESIGDTGELFF.

CDR3 in DNA: TGTGCCAGCAAGAGGGGACAGTACTATGGCTACACCTTC. Translated, it gives CASKRGQYYGYTF. V is TRBV2 and J is TRBJ1-2, with 7 nucleotides matching TRBD1. CDR3 length equals 13 residues. CDR1 and CDR2 from the germline V gene are SNHLY and FYNNEI. The ends lost 7 bases at V and 3 bases at J; junction bases unmatched: 5.

This clone was detected only once. The genes are TRBV11-3 and TRBJ2-3; 7 bases are shared with TRBD1. This CDR3 comprises 15 residues. The junction had 11 bases not matched to a gene; V was cut back by 7 bases and J by 4 bases. The germline gives CDR1 SGHNT, CDR2 YENEEA. The CDR3 sequence: CASNQYRGVSDTQYF. As DNA, the CDR3 is TGTGCCAGCAACCAATACAGGGGAGTGTCAGATACGCAGTATTTT.

V usage is TRBV5-4 and J usage is TRBJ2-5, with 7 bases matching TRBD2. The CDR3 runs 14 residues. Germline V CDR1 and CDR2: SGHNT, YYREEE (reference sequence). The J segment lost 5 bases and the V segment lost 4 bases, leaving 8 bases of the junction unmatched. CDR3 bases: TGTGCCAGCAGCCCAGCGGGGAAGATGGAGACCCAGTACTTC. This encodes CASSPAGKMETQYF.

The chain couples TRBV7-2 to TRBJ2-7, with 8 bases fitting TRBD1. The germline V gene has CDR1 SGHTA and CDR2 FQGNSA. Trimming took 1 base from V and 0 from J; bases not matched to a gene: 5. The CDR3 is made up of 16 amino acids. CDR3 in amino acids: CASSLGRDRGSYEQYF. CDR3 bases: TGTGCCAGCAGCTTAGGGAGAGACAGGGGCTCCTACGAGCAGTACTTC.

The chain is built from TRBV4-2 and TRBJ1-2; D is unclear. Trimming cost V 2 bases and J 5 bases, with 12 bases left between them. The CDR3 consists of 14 residues. Germline-derived CDR1 and CDR2 are LGHNA and YNFKEQ. CDR3 sequence: CASSQPRTGYGYTF. CDR3 DNA sequence: TGTGCCAGCAGCCAACCTAGGACGGGATATGGCTACACCTTC.

The rearrangement links TRBV19 to TRBJ1-4; D remains ambiguous. The CDR3 spans 11 residues. Germline V gene data show CDR1 as LNHDA and CDR2 as SQIVND (reference sequence). The V gene lost 5 bases and the J gene lost 11 bases, with 9 bases spanning the gap. This chain's CDR3 is CASSPKMKLFF. The CDR3 nucleotides read TGTGCCAGTAGTCCTAAAATGAAACTGTTTTTT.

The table lists this clone with a count of one. CDR3 nucleotides: TGTGCCTGGAGTGTGAGGAGGGCGACGCACGAGCAGTACTTC. Its protein is CAWSVRRATHEQYF. The V call is TRBV30, the J call TRBJ2-7; TRBD2 is a possible D gene (6 bases). Germline CDR1 GTSNPN, CDR2 SVGIG (reference sequence). The CDR3 runs 14 residues. The ends were cut back, 0 bases at V and 5 bases at J, with 14 bases in the middle.

V usage is TRBV7-9 and J usage is TRBJ2-1, with D possibly TRBD2 on 6 matching bases. Deletions cut 1 base from V and 4 bases from J, with 11 bases between. The V gene's germline CDR1 is SEHNR and CDR2 FQNEAQ (reference sequence). There are 15 residues in the CDR3. In DNA, the CDR3 is TGTGCCAGCAGCTTAGATGCGGGAACGTACAATGAGCAGTTCTTC. Residues: CASSLDAGTYNEQFF.

The chain is built from TRBV9 and TRBJ2-1, with TRBD2 matching 7 bases. The germline gives CDR1 SGDLS, CDR2 YYNGEE. V shed 0 bases, J shed 4 bases, and the junction held 1 base outside the gene matches. The CDR3 sequence is 14 residues long. CDR3 in amino acids: CASSVEAGYNEQFF. The CDR3 DNA reads as TGTGCCAGCAGCGTAGAAGCGGGGTACAATGAGCAGTTCTTC.

This chain connects TRBV19 to TRBJ1-4, with TRBD1 matching 7 bases. V was clipped by 5 bases and J by 5 bases; unmatched bases: 8. Germline CDR1 is LNHDA and CDR2 is SQIVND (reference sequence). The CDR3 runs to 15 residues. CDR3 region: CASSSLRTGNEKLFF. In DNA form, the CDR3 reads TGTGCCAGTAGTTCACTCCGGACAGGCAATGAAAAACTGTTTTTT.

This clone has only one observation. The chain recombines TRBV29-1 with TRBJ1-2, with 9 positions matching TRBD1. Germline V lookup: CDR1 SQVTM, CDR2 ANQGSEA. V was clipped by 7 bases and J by 3 bases; unmatched bases: 9. This CDR3 has 14 amino acids. CDR3 nucleotide sequence: TGCAGCGGCCGGACAGGGGCCGGGGACTATGGCTACACCTTC. This gives the protein CSGRTGAGDYGYTF. Full variable domain (outside the CDR3, taken from reference TRBV29-1 and TRBJ1-2): SAVISQKPSRDICQRGTSLTIQCQVDSQVTMMFWYRQQPGQSLTLIATANQGSEATYESGFVIDKFPISRPNLTFSTLTVSNMSPEDSSIYLCSGRTGAGDYGYTFGSGTRLTVV.

The chain combines TRBV5-4 with TRBJ2-5; D may be TRBD2 (6 bases). V dropped 4 bases and J dropped 4 bases, with 17 bases sitting between them. The CDR3 totals 15 residues. The germline gives CDR1 SGHNT, CDR2 YYREEE (reference sequence). The CDR3 loop reads CASSPGLLILETQYF. The CDR3 nucleotides read TGTGCCAGCAGCCCGGGACTCCTTATATTAGAGACCCAGTACTTC.

The chain combines TRBV20-1 with TRBJ1-2, with no clear D. CDR1 is DFQATT, CDR2 SNEGSKA, per germline (reference sequence). The CDR3 has 11 amino acids. V shed 2 bases and J shed 4 bases, with 5 bases lying between them. CDR3 loop: CSARILYGYTF. The CDR3 DNA reads as TGCAGTGCTAGAATCCTCTATGGCTACACCTTC.

The V call is TRBV9, the J call TRBJ2-5; 8 bases map to TRBD2. Germline V gene sequence: CDR1 SGDLS, CDR2 YYNGEE. This CDR3 is 13 amino acids long. The trim removed 3 bases at V and 4 bases at J, leaving 2 bases unmatched. The CDR3, as DNA: TGTGCCAGCAGCGGCCTAGCGGGAGAGACCCAGTACTTC. This gives the protein CASSGLAGETQYF.

The rearrangement links TRBV11-3 to TRBJ2-2; 10 nucleotides agree with TRBD2. Germline CDR1 and CDR2: SGHNT and YENEEA. This CDR3 contains 16 residues. Germline trimming cut 4 bases from V and 2 bases from J; bases unmatched to any gene: 4. CDR3 region: CASSSSSGRNTGELFF. CDR3 DNA: TGTGCCAGCAGCTCCTCTAGCGGGAGAAACACCGGGGAGCTGTTTTTT.

This chain uses TRBV6-6 with TRBJ1-4; tentative D call: TRBD1 (5 bases). From germline, CDR1 is MNHNY and CDR2 SVGAGI (reference sequence). The V end was cut by 0 bases, the J end by 4 bases, with 12 bases between. This CDR3 spans 16 amino acids. CDR3 protein: CASSYSIGGGNEKLFF. CDR3 DNA sequence: TGTGCCAGCAGTTACTCGATCGGGGGGGGTAATGAAAAACTGTTTTTT.

The gene calls are TRBV5-1 and TRBJ2-7; 12 bases agree with TRBD2. The CDR3 spans 16 residues. The V gene end was trimmed by 4 bases and the J gene end by 0 bases; junction bases not matched to a gene: 5. CDR1 is SGHRS, CDR2 YFSETQ, per germline. The CDR3 DNA reads as TGCGCCAGCAGCAATCTAGCGGGGGGGCCCTCCTACGAGCAGTACTTC. Amino acid sequence: CASSNLAGGPSYEQYF.

V and J are TRBV28 and TRBJ2-7, with 7 bases that match TRBD2. Germline CDR1 and CDR2: MDHEN and SYDVKM. CDR3 length: 16 amino acids. J gave up 0 bases and V 6 bases, and 11 bases lay outside the gene matches. CDR3 loop: CASSLRLAPLSYEQYF. The CDR3 DNA follows: TGTGCCAGCAGCCTACGACTAGCTCCACTCTCCTACGAGCAGTACTTC. Using reference TRBV28 and TRBJ2-7 for the parts outside the CDR3, the full variable domain is DVKVTQSSRYLVKRTGEKVFLECVQDMDHENMFWYRQDPGLGLRLIYFSYDVKMKEKGDIPEGYSVSREKKERFSLILESASTNQTSMYLCASSLRLAPLSYEQYFGPGTRLTVT.

The rearrangement links TRBV28 to TRBJ1-1; D is possibly TRBD1 (5 bases). CDR3 length: 11 residues. Germline V gene data show CDR1 as MDHEN and CDR2 as SYDVKM. Trimming cost V 6 bases and J 4 bases, with 6 bases left between them. CDR3 amino acids: CASRRGTEAFF. Here the CDR3 DNA reads TGTGCCAGCAGAAGGGGCACTGAAGCTTTCTTT.

This rearrangement joins TRBV7-9 to TRBJ1-1, with D unresolved. The CDR3 is 16 residues long. CDR1 is SEHNR, CDR2 FQNEAQ, per germline (reference sequence). V shed 0 bases and J shed 1 base, with 12 bases lying between them. The CDR3 DNA is TGTGCCAGCAGCTTAGCGCTGGGTACGGGGAACACTGAAGCTTTCTTT. It translates to CASSLALGTGNTEAFF.

The genes are TRBV7-9 and TRBJ1-3, with D maybe TRBD1 (5 bases). The germline V and J ends were trimmed by 10 bases and 1 base, with 8 bases remaining between them. CDR1 is SEHNR and CDR2 is FQNEAQ in the germline V gene (reference sequence). CDR3 length: 12 amino acids. CDR3 amino acids: CATKGSGNTIYF. CDR3 DNA sequence: TGTGCCACCAAGGGGTCTGGAAACACCATATATTTT.

CDR3 bases: TGTGCCAGCAGTTACTTCGGACAGGGTGAGCAGTACTTC. Translation gives CASSYFGQGEQYF. V usage is TRBV6-5 and J usage is TRBJ2-7; 8 bases are a match to TRBD1. The junction had 3 bases not matched to a gene; V was cut back by 1 base and J by 7 bases. Germline V gene sequence: CDR1 MNHEY, CDR2 SVGAGI. The CDR3 loop spans 13 amino acids.

The chain combines TRBV4-3 with TRBJ2-1; TRBD1 is a possible D gene (5 bases). In germline, CDR1 is LGHNA, CDR2 YSLEER. V dropped 11 bases and J dropped 4 bases, with 21 bases sitting between them. The CDR3 is 15 residues long. CDR3 coding DNA: TGCGCCGAACAATCATCTCAGGGTTTTTACAATGAGCAGTTCTTC. This encodes CAEQSSQGFYNEQFF.

This chain uses TRBV6-1 with TRBJ1-4, with a weak D call TRBD1 (6 bases). The CDR3 runs to 15 residues. The germline gives CDR1 MNHNS, CDR2 SASEGT. V dropped 5 bases and J dropped 0 bases, with 10 bases sitting between them. CDR3 sequence reads: CASSRTAATNEKLFF. Here the CDR3 DNA reads TGTGCCAGCAGTAGGACAGCCGCAACTAATGAAAAACTGTTTTTT.

The CDR3 nucleotides are TGTGCCAGCAGCAGAAGACTATTCACAGATACGCAGTATTTT. It translates to CASSRRLFTDTQYF. The V and J genes are TRBV7-9 and TRBJ2-3, with D possibly TRBD2 on 5 matching bases. CDR1 and CDR2 (germline): SEHNR, FQNEAQ (reference sequence). The CDR3 length is 14 residues. The germline V and J ends were trimmed by 5 bases and 2 bases, with 11 bases remaining between them.

In this sample, this clone turned up once. The rearrangement uses TRBV11-3 and TRBJ2-3; 9 nucleotides match TRBD2. V lost 8 bases, J lost 2 bases, and 8 bases stayed unmatched. Germline V gene sequence: CDR1 SGHNT, CDR2 YENEEA. The CDR3 has 15 amino acids. CDR3 DNA: TGTGCCAGCGGGGGTGGCGGGAGGGCCACAGATACGCAGTATTTT. It yields the protein CASGGGGRATDTQYF. Full variable domain (remainder filled in from reference TRBV11-3 and TRBJ2-3): EAGVVQSPRYKIIEKKQPVAFWCNPISGHNTLYWYLQNLGQGPELLIRYENEEAVDDSQLPKDRFSAERLKGVDSTLKIQPAELGDSAVYLCASGGGGRATDTQYFGPGTRLTVL.

This rearrangement joins TRBV5-4 to TRBJ1-1, with TRBD1 as a possible D gene (5 bases). Trimming shortened V by 1 base and J by 4 bases, and 11 bases separated the two germline ends. The germline V gene encodes CDR1 SGHNT and CDR2 YYREEE (reference sequence). The CDR3 runs 14 residues. In DNA form, the CDR3 reads TGTGCCAGCAGCTTGAGAGGAGGGGCCACTGAAGCTTTCTTT. Translation: CASSLRGGATEAFF.